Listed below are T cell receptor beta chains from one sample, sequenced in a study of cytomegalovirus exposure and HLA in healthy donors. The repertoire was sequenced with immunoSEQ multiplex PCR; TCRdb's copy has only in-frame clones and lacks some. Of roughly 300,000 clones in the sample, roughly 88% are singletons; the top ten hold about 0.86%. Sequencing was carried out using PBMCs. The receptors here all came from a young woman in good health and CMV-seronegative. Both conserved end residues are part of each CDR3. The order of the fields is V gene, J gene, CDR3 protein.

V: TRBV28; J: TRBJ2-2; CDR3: CASSLGQGVGTGELFF
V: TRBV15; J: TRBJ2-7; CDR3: CATAGTSSREQYF
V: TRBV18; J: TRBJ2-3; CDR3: CASSPGLTQYF
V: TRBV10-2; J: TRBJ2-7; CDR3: CASRDSGRLYEQYF
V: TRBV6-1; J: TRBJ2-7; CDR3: CASSDSPGYEQYF
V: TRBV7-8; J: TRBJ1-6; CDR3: CASSPWTGHSPLHF
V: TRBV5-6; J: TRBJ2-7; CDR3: CASSLARVGQNEQYF
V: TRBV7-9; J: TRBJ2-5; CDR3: CASSLIVETQYF
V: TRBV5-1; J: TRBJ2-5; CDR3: CASSPPGETQYF
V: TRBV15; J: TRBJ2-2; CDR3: CATSRDGGSGELFF
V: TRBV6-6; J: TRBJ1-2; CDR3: CASSPDSYGYTF
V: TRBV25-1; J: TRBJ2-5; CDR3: CASSPPGRGEETQYF
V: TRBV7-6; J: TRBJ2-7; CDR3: CASSLRRGENLYEQYF
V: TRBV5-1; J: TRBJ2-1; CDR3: CASRLGPGEQFF
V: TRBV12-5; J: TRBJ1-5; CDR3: CASGLVLGMGNQPQHF
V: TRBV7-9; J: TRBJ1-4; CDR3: CASSHNPGTLAAEKLFF
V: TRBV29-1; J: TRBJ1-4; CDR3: CSVEGQGGRDEKLFF
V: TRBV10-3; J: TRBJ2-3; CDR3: CASRDRVINTQYF
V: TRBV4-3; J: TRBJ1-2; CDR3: CASSQALAVSNYGYTF
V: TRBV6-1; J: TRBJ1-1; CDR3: CASSDITGTGGGLGEAFF
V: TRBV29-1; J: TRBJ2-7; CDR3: CSVLSGPAGYEQYF
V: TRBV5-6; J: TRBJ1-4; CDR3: CASSLATGPNEKLFF
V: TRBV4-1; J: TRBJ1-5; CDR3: CASSQDRGQGADQPQHF
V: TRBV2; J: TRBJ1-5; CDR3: CASKSSGSLGNQPQHF
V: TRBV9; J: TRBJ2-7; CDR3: CASSVAGRFYEQYF
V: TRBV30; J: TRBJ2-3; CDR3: CAFTEGLAETDTQYF
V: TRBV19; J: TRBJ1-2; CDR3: CASSIVRADNGYTF
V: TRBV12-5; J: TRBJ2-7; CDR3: CASSFVGTGDYEQYF
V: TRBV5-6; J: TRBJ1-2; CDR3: CASSTRTGPEIGYGYTF
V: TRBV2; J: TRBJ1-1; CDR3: CASSESGFNQDTEAFF
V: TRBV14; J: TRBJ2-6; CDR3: CASSPDGTGANVLTF
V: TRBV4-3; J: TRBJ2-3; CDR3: CASSQESSGGTDTQYF
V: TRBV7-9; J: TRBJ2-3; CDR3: CASSSLQGVSTDTQYF
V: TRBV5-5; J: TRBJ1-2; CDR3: CASSFLLTTVNYGYTF
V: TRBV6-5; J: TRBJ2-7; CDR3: CASSYSEAGGSYEQYF
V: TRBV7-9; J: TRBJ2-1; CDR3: CASSRDRGGDNEQFF
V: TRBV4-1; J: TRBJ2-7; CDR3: CASSQETNGGYEQYF
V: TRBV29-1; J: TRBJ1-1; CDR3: CSVVSFTGGLNTEAFF
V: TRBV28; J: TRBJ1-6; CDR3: CASTNLASYNSPLHF
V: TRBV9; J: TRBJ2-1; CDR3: CASSVGDRGFEQFF
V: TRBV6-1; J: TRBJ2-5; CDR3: CASTPSGLGETQYF
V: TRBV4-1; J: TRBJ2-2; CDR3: CASKQPANTGELFF